The source of this T cell receptor (beta chain) is a study of CD8+CD57+ T cells in acquired aplastic anemia. The authors sequenced patients whose flow cytometry had shown CD8+CD57+ cell expansion. All participating patients were living with severe acquired aplastic anemia. Both TCR beta VDJ combination and CDR3 sequence profiling were carried out. Genomic DNA was the template for this profiling. TCRdb fed the reads into MiXCR, producing one record per CDR3 protein. The sample has hundreds of thousands of distinct CDR3 sequences, roughly 82% seen once. Germline assignment: CDR1 SGHTA and CDR2 FQGTGA. The CDR3 is 15 amino acids. V lost 7 bases and J 5 bases, leaving 20 bases between the germline ends.

This sequence originates from a human donor with aplastic anemia. Sequenced sample: sorted CD4+, CD8+, or CD8+CD57+ T cells (not recorded which) from PBMCs. The rearrangement uses TRBV7-3 and TRBJ2-5, with D possibly being TRBD1 or TRBD2 (6 bases each). The CDR3 nucleotides read TGTGCCAGCACAAGAAGGGGGACTTGGGTTGAGACCCAGTACTTC. Protein product: CASTRRGTWVETQYF.